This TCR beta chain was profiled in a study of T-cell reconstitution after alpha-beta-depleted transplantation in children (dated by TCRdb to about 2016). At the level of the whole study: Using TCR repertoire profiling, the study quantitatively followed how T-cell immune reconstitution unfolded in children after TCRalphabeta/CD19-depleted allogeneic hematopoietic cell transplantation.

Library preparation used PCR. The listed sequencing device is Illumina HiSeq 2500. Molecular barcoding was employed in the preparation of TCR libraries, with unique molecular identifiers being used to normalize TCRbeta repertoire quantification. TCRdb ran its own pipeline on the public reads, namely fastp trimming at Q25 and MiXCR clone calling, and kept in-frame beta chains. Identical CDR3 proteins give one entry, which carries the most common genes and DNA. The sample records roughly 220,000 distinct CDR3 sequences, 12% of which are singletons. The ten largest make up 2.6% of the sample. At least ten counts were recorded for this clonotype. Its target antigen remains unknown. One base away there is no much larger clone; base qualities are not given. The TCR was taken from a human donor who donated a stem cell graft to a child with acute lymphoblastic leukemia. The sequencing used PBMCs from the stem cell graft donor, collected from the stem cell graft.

The DNA sequence is as follows: TGTGCCAGCAGTTGTGACAATAACACTGAAGCTTTCTTT. Its protein reads: CASSCDNNTEAFF. Recombination linked TRBV27 to TRBJ1-1; too little of a D gene remains to name it. CDR1 and CDR2 are read off the germline V gene (reference sequence) as MNHEY and SMNVEV. Spanning cysteine to phenylalanine, the CDR3 consists of 13 amino acids. Of the read, only the CDR3 DNA is kept; its 39 bases are in frame from base 1. V loses 4 bases, J loses 2 bases, and the germline ends lie 8 bases apart.